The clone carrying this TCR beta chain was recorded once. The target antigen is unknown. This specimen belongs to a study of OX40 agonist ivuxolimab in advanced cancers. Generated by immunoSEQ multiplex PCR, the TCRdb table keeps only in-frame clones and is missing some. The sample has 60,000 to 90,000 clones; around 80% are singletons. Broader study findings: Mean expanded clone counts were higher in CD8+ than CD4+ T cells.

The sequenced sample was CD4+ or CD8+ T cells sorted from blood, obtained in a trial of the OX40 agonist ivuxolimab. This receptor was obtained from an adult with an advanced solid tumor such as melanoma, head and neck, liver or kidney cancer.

This chain's CDR3 is CASSLIGGLDTEAFF. In DNA, the CDR3 is TGTGCCAGCAGTTTAATCGGTGGGTTGGACACTGAAGCTTTCTTT. V usage is TRBV27 and J usage is TRBJ1-1; D gene unclear. Germline V gives CDR1 MNHEY, CDR2 SMNVEV (reference sequence). This CDR3 is 15 amino acids long. V was pared by 2 bases and J by 3 bases, with 13 bases between.